The source of this T cell receptor beta chain is a study of T cell responses to AZD1222 COVID-19 vaccine. General study points: Recipients of two AZD1222 doses showed rising Spike-specific TCR breadth and depth. Possibly, clonal diversity was underestimated; donors were largely white British and included more females. Spike-spanning, vaccine-associated CD4 TCRs were dominant at 160-218 and 743-854. Sampling captured repertoires only after the peak T cell response.

Concerning this clone itself: Its cognate antigen is unknown.

Per the germline V gene, CDR1 is KGHSH and CDR2 is LQKENI. This CDR3 has 13 amino acids. The V end was cut by 3 bases, the J end by 4 bases, with 6 bases between. Libraries were prepared by immunoSEQ multiplex PCR; TCRdb keeps only in-frame clonotypes and omits some of them. The sample has about 170,000 clones, over 85% seen once. The sample was peripheral blood, taken on day 0 of AZD1222 vaccination. V usage is TRBV18 and J usage is TRBJ2-2; tentatively, D is TRBD1 (5 bases). The clonotype comes from an adult in good health. The CDR3 region is CASSPGATGELFF. The CDR3 DNA is TGTGCCAGCTCACCTGGGGCCACCGGGGAGCTGTTTTTT.